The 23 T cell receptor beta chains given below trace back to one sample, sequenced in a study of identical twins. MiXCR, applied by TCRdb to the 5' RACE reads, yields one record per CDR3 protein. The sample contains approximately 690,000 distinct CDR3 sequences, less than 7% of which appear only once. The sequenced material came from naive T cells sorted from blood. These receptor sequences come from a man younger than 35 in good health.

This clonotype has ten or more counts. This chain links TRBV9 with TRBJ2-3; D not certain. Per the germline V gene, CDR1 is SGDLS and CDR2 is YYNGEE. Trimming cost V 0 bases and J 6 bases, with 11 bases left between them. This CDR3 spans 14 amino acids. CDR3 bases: TGTGCCAGCAGCGTAGGAGGTGGGTTCGATACGCAGTATTTT. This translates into CASSVGGGFDTQYF. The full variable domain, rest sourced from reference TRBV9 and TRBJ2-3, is DSGVTQTPKHLITATGQRVTLRCSPRSGDLSVYWYQQSLDQGLQFLIQYYNGEERAKGNILERFSAQQFPDLHSELNLSSLELGDSALYFCASSVGGGFDTQYFGPGTRLTVL.

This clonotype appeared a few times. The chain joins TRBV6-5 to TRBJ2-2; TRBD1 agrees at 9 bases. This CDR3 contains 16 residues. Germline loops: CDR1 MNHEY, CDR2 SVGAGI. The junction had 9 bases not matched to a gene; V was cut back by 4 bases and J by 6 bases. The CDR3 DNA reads TGTGCCAGCAGTTGGGGACAGGGCCCGAGTCCCGGGGAGCTGTTTTTT. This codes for CASSWGQGPSPGELFF.

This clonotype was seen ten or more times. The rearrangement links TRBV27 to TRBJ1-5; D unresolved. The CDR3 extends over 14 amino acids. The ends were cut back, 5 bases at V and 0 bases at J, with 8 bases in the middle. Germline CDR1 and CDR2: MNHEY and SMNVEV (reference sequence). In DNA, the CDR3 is TGTGCCAGCAGTCCCCACACTAGCAATCAGCCCCAGCATTTT. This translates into CASSPHTSNQPQHF.

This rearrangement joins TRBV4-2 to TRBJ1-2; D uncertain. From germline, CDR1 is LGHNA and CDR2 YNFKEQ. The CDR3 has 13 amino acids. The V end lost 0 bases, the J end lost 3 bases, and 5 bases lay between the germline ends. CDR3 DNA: TGTGCCAGCAGCCAAGAAATAGACTATGGCTACACCTTC. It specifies CASSQEIDYGYTF.

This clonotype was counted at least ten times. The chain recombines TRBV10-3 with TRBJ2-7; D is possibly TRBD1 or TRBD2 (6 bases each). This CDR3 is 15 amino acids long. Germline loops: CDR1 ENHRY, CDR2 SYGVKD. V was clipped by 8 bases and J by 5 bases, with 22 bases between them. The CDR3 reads CAIRGTLSRGDEQYF. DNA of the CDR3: TGTGCCATCCGGGGGACACTCTCGCGGGGCGACGAGCAGTACTTC.

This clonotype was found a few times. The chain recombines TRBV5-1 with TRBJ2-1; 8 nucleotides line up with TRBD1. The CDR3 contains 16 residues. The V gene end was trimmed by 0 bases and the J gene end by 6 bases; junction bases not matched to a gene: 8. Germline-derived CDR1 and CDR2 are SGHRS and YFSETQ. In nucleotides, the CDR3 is TGCGCCAGCAGCTTGGCCGGGGCAGGGGGCATCAATGAGCAGTTCTTC. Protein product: CASSLAGAGGINEQFF.

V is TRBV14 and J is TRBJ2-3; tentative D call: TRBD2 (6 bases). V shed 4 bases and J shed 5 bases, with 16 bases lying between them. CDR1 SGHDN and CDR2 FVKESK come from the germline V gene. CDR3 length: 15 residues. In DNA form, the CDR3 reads TGTGCCAGCAGCCTGAGAAGCGGGTCGGGAGATACGCAGTATTTT. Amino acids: CASSLRSGSGDTQYF.

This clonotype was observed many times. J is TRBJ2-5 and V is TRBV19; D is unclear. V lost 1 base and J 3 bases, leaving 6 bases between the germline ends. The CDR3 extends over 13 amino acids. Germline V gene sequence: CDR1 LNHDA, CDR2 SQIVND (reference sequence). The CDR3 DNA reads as TGTGCCAGTAGTATAGTTCCTGAAGAGACCCAGTACTTC. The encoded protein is CASSIVPEETQYF.

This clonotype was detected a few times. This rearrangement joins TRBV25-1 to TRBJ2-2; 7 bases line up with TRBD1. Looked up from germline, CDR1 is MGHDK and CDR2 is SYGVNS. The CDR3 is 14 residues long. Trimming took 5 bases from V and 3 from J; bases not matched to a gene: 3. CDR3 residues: CASSKTGDTGELFF. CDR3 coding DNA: TGTGCCAGCAGTAAAACAGGGGACACCGGGGAGCTGTTTTTT.

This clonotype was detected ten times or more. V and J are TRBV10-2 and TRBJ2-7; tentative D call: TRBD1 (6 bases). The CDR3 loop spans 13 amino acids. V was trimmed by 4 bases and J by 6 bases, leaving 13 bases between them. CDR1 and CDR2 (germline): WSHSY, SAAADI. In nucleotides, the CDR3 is TGCGCCAGCAGTGTCAACAGGGAAGGCGAGCAGTACGTC. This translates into CASSVNREGEQYV.

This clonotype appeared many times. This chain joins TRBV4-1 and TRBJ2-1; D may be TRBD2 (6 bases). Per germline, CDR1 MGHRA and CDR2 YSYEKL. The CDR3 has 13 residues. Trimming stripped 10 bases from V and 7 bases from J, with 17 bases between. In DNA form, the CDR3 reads TGCGCCACCGGGAGAAGTATAGATAATGAGCAGTTCTTC. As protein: CATGRSIDNEQFF.

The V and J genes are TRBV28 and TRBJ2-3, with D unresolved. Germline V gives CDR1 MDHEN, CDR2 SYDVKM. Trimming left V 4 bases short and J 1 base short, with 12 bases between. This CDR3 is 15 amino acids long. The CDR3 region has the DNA TGTGCCAGCAGTTCCCCTAGGTTTGGCACAGATACGCAGTATTTT. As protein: CASSSPRFGTDTQYF.

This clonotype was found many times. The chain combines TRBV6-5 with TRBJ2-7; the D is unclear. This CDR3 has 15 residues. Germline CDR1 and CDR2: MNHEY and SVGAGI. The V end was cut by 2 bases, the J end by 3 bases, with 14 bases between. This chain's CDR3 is CASSYIRDHLYEQYF. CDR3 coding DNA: TGTGCCAGCAGTTACATCCGAGACCACCTCTACGAGCAGTACTTC.

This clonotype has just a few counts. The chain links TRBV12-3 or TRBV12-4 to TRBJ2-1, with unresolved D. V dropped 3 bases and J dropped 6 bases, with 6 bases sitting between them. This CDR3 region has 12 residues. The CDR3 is CASSFIPNEQFF. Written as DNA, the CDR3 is TGTGCCAGCAGTTTTATCCCCAATGAGCAGTTCTTC.

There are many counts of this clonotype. CDR3 protein: CATSNQGSWGYTF. In nucleotides, the CDR3 is TGTGCCACCTCGAATCAGGGGTCTTGGGGCTACACCTTC. The chain combines TRBV6-2 or TRBV6-3 with TRBJ1-2; TRBD1 is a possible D gene (6 bases). The CDR3 has 13 residues. Trimming shortened V by 10 bases and J by 8 bases, and 20 bases separated the two germline ends. Per the germline V gene, CDR1 is MNHEY and CDR2 is SVGEGT.

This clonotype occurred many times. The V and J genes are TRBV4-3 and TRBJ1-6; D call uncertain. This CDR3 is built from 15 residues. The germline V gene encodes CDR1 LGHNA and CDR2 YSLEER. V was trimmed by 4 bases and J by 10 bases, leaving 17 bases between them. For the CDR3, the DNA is TGCGCCAGCAGCCCATATCTTTCGGCCGGCTCACCCCTCCACTTT. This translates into CASSPYLSAGSPLHF.

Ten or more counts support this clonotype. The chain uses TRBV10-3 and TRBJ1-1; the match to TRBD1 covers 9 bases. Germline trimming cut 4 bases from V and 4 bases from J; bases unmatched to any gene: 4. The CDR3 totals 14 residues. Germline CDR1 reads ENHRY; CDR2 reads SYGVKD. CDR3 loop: CAISGTGVGTEAFF. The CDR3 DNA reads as TGTGCCATCAGTGGGACAGGGGTCGGCACTGAAGCTTTCTTT.

The CDR3 DNA follows: TGTGCCTGGATAGGCCCGGGTGACACTGAAGCTTTCTTT. It encodes CAWIGPGDTEAFF. The V and J genes are TRBV30 and TRBJ1-1; D call uncertain. Between the trimmed V and J ends, which lost 4 bases and 3 bases, there was a span of 12 bases. This CDR3 is 13 amino acids long. Looked up from germline, CDR1 is GTSNPN and CDR2 is SVGIG (reference sequence). Combining the CDR3 with reference TRBV30 and TRBJ1-1 gives the whole variable domain SQTIHQWPATLVQPVGSPLSLECTVEGTSNPNLYWYRQAAGRGLQLLFYSVGIGQISSEVPQNLSASRPQDRQFILSSKKLLLSDSGFYLCAWIGPGDTEAFFGQGTRLTVV.

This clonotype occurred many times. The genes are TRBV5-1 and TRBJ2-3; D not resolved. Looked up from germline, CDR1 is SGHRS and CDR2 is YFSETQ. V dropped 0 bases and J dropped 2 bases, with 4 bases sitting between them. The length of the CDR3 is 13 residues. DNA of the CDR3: TGCGCCAGCAGCTTGGAAAACACAGATACGCAGTATTTT. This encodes CASSLENTDTQYF. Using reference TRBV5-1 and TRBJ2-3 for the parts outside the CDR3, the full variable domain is KAGVTQTPRYLIKTRGQQVTLSCSPISGHRSVSWYQQTPGQGLQFLFEYFSETQRNKGNFPGRFSGRQFSNSRSEMNVSTLELGDSALYLCASSLENTDTQYFGPGTRLTVL.

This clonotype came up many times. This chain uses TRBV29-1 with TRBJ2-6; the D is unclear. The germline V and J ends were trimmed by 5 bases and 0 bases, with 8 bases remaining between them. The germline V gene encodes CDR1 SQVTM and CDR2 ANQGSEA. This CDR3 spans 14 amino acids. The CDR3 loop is CSVPQYSGANVLTF. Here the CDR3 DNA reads TGCAGCGTTCCTCAATACTCTGGGGCCAACGTCCTGACTTTC.

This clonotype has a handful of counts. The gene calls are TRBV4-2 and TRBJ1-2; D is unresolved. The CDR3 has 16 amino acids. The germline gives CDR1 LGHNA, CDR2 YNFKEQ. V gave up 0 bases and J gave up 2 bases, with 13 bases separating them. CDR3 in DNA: TGTGCCAGCAGCCAAGATCGCGCAGACTCAAACTATGGCTACACCTTC. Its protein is CASSQDRADSNYGYTF.

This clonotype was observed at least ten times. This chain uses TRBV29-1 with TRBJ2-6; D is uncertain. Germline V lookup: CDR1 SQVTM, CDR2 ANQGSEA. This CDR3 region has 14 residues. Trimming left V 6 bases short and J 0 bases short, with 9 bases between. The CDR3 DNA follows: TGCAGCGTCGACCGTATCTCTGGGGCCAACGTCCTGACTTTC. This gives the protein CSVDRISGANVLTF.

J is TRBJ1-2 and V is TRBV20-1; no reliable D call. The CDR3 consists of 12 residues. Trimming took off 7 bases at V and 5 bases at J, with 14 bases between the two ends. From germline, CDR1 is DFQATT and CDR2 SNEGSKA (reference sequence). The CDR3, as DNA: TGCAGTGTCCGTCCTTATGGGTATGGCTACACCTTC. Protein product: CSVRPYGYGYTF.